The present entry profiles one TCR beta chain with its context. Its specificity is not known. These data originate in a study of cytomegalovirus exposure and HLA in healthy donors. Use of 60 Vbeta and 13 Jbeta primers characterized the PCR. Repertoires were generated with immunoSEQ multiplex PCR, while TCRdb's copy carries only in-frame clones and drops some. The sample yields roughly 120,000 clones, about 80% seen once. The V gene's germline CDR1 is SEHNR and CDR2 FQNEAQ (reference sequence). V lost 4 bases and J lost 10; bases outside the gene matches: 12. The CDR3 loop spans 16 amino acids. Study results and limitations: In all likelihood, a cluster of highly shared sequence variants was a sequencing artifact. Investigators reported 164 TCR beta chains as tied to cytomegalovirus. Being productive about 87% or about 30% of the time was typical of most TCR beta V segments in an earlier analysis.

This chain links TRBV7-9 with TRBJ2-1; 11 bases match TRBD2. The sample consisted of PBMCs. The clonotype comes from a woman aged 55-69 years in good health and CMV-seropositive. The CDR3 spells CASSSKPGLAAWEQFF. The CDR3 DNA reads TGTGCCAGCAGCTCAAAACCGGGACTAGCGGCTTGGGAGCAGTTCTTC.